A single T cell receptor beta chain is shown here with its context. Its antigen remains unidentified. There are 12 residues in the CDR3. Germline V gene lookup returns CDR1 MNHEY and CDR2 SVGEGT. V gave up 6 bases and J gave up 6 bases, with 9 bases separating them. This sample's TCRbeta library carried unique molecular identifier barcodes. TCRdb itself ran the PCR reads through MiXCR, one entry per CDR3 protein. The data contain 600,000 to 700,000 distinct CDR3 sequences, approximately 14% of them seen just once; the ten biggest clones take up 0.79%. The entry originates in a study of T-cell reconstitution after alpha-beta-depleted transplantation in children. Study results and limitations: Several hundred rapidly expanded clones from non-depleted graft cells reportedly supplied alpha-beta T cells about two months post-transplant. T-cell counts and diversity at one year post-transplant came mainly from newly produced T cells. Surviving thymic progenitors and recipient T cells were the source of high TCRbeta diversity at day 60 in some patients.

The material sequenced was PBMCs, taken before TCRalphabeta/CD19-depleted stem cell transplant. The receptor comes from a girl aged 2-10 years with congenital amegakaryocytic thrombocytopenia, due to receive a stem cell transplant. The rearrangement links TRBV6-2 or TRBV6-3 to TRBJ2-1; D is unclear. In nucleotides, the CDR3 is TGTGCCAGCAGCTATAATATCAATGAGCAGTTCTTC. This gives the protein CASSYNINEQFF.